This is a list of T cell receptor beta chains from one sample in a study of CD8+CD57+ T cells in acquired aplastic anemia. TCRdb fed the reads into MiXCR, producing one record per CDR3 protein. The sample holds 260,000 or so distinct CDR3 sequences, 40% to 50% seen once. The sequenced sample was sorted CD4+, CD8+, or CD8+CD57+ T cells (not recorded which) from PBMCs. The receptor source for this set is a human donor with aplastic anemia. Each CDR3 is given with its conserved first and last residue. Each record gives: clone size, J gene, D gene, V gene, CDR3 DNA, CDR3 protein. D genes are given only for firm matches. The size of a clone is reported for some rows only, either as once, few or many, or as a class for expanded clones.

>many|TRBJ2-5|TRBD2|TRBV20-1
TGCAGTGCTAGAGAACCCCCTCTAGCGGGTCAAGAGACCCAGTACTTC
CSAREPPLAGQETQYF
>.|TRBJ2-7|.|TRBV27
TGTGCCAGCAGTTTAAGAGGTTACGACGAGCAGTACTTC
CASSLRGYDEQYF
>.|TRBJ1-2|.|TRBV20-1
TGCAGTGCTAGAGATTCACCCGAGCGGGGGGCCTACACCTTC
CSARDSPERGAYTF
>.|TRBJ1-4|.|TRBV4-3
TGCGCCAGCAGCCAAGATTTGGGTGAAAAACTGTTTTTT
CASSQDLGEKLFF
>many|TRBJ2-7|TRBD2|TRBV20-1
TGCAGTGCTCCCCCAGGACTAGCGGTGGATGACTACGAGCAGTACTTC
CSAPPGLAVDDYEQYF
>.|TRBJ2-7|TRBD2|TRBV7-9
TGTGCCAGCAGTCCCCCGGGAGGGTTCGACGAGCAGTACTTC
CASSPPGGFDEQYF
>.|TRBJ1-3|.|TRBV7-6
TGTGCCAGCAGCCGTGGACGGTGGGATGGGCCTGGAAACACCATATATTTT
CASSRGRWDGPGNTIYF
>.|TRBJ2-7|TRBD2|TRBV28
TGTGCCAGCAGTTCGCCGGGCGGGAGCTCCTGCGAGCAGTACTTC
CASSSPGGSSCEQYF
>.|TRBJ2-7|.|TRBV7-9
TGTGCCAGCAGCTCTACAGGGGGGGCTTACGAGCAGTACTTC
CASSSTGGAYEQYF
>once|TRBJ1-1|.|TRBV28
TGTGCCAGCAGTTTGGGGGGAAACATGAACACTGAAGCTTTCTTT
CASSLGGNMNTEAFF
>many|TRBJ1-2|.|TRBV19
TGTGCCACCCTCAACAGGGAAACCAACTATGGCTACACCTTC
CATLNRETNYGYTF
>.|TRBJ2-2|TRBD2|TRBV6-2/TRBV6-3
TGTGCCAGCAGTTACTCGCCGGGGGAGGGCACCGGGGAGCTGTTTTTT
CASSYSPGEGTGELFF